The TCR beta chain described here comes from a study of CD8+ T cells in alopecia areata. The overall study: A regimen of oral tofacitinib, 5 to 10 mg twice daily, was given to treated patients. The study's findings and limits: More clonal than normal scalp was lesional scalp, particularly alopecia totalis/universalis.

The CDR3 loop spans 12 amino acids. The germline gives CDR1 SGHRS, CDR2 YFSETQ. Trimming removed 2 bases at V and 2 bases at J, with 1 base between. On this clone: Its antigen is not identified.

Sequencing templates came from extracted RNA that was reverse transcribed into cDNA. Clones were sequenced by immunoSEQ multiplex PCR, and TCRdb holds only the in-frame ones, with some missing. Of approximately 170,000 clones listed, less than 70% are singletons. The treatment: oral pan-JAK inhibitor, 5-10 mg twice daily. Sequencing was performed on CD4+ T cells sorted from blood, taken at week 24, from a patient treated with tofacitinib. This clonotype was sampled from a human donor with alopecia areata. The chain employs TRBV5-1 and TRBJ2-2; the D is unclear. The CDR3 reads CASSFNTGELFF. DNA for the CDR3: TGCGCCAGCAGCTTTAACACCGGGGAGCTGTTTTTT.